The present TCR beta chain was sequenced within a study of T cells after yellow fever vaccination. Study-wide points: Faster peaking, at day 5 versus 15, marked a secondary response that was weaker. Abundant clonotypes from the bulk population could contaminate FACS-sorted repertoires.

The CDR3 loop spans 13 amino acids. Germline CDR1 SGHRS, CDR2 YFSETQ. The V end lost 2 bases, the J end lost 8 bases, and 11 bases lay between the germline ends. UMIs were added to TCR cDNA along with a universal primer site when it was made by 5'RACE template switching. Via MiXCR, TCRdb re-called the 5' RACE reads, giving one row per CDR3 protein. In the table there are approximately 240,000 distinct CDR3 sequences, approximately 3.8% of which are singletons. In this sample, this clonotype turned up many times. What it recognizes is unknown. The TCR originated in a man aged 18 to 30 who received the YFV17D yellow fever vaccine. The sample here was PBMCs, taken 15 days after the yellow fever booster vaccination. This chain joins TRBV5-1 and TRBJ2-1; no reliable D call. This CDR3 reads CASSFWDLDEQFF. The DNA for the CDR3 is TGCGCCAGCAGCTTCTGGGATCTCGATGAGCAGTTCTTC.